The present T cell receptor (beta chain) was sequenced within a study of shared clonotypes between healthy human individuals. Germline values: CDR1 MNHEY, CDR2 SMNVEV (reference sequence). The CDR3 runs 18 residues. Trimming took 0 bases from V and 8 from J; bases not matched to a gene: 10. TCRdb's table, derived via immunoSEQ multiplex PCR, lists solely in-frame clones and lacks some. Among approximately 2.3 million clones listed, more than 85% were seen once. The gene calls are TRBV27 and TRBJ2-3; 14 bases match TRBD2. The origin of this receptor is a man between 18 and 29 years old in good health. Some clones in this sample may be carry-over from other donors' samples. Sample: naive CD4+ T cells from PBMCs. Regarding subset: CD45RA+ positively selected. The CDR3 DNA follows: TGTGCCAGCAGTTTATCCCCCGGGACTAGCGGGAGAGGGGGTACGCAGTATTTT. Its translation: CASSLSPGTSGRGGTQYF.